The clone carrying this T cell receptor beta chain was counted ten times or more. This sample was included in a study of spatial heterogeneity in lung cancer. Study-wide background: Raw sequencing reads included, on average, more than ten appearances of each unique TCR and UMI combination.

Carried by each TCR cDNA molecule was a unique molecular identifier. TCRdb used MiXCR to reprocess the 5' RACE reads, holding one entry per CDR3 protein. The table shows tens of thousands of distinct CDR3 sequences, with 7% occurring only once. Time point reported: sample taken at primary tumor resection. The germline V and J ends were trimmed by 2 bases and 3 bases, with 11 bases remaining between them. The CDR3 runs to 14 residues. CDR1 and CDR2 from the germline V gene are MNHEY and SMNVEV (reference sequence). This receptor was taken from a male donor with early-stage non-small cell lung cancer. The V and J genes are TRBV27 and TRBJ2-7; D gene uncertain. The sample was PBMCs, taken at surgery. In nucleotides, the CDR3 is TGTGCCAGCAGTTTAAGGGCCGGGCGCTACGAGCAGTACTTC. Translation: CASSLRAGRYEQYF.